One sample yielded the 5 T cell receptor beta chains listed below, sequenced in a study of a mutant IDH1 vaccine in newly diagnosed glioma (dated by TCRdb to the early 2020s). This specimen's time point label, interpreted: week 47, end of study. Each vaccine dose was 300 ug of a 20-mer mutant IDH1 peptide in Montanide, given subcutaneously with topical imiquimod. For these receptors, no antigen is known. The library was obtained by the immunoSEQ multiplex PCR assay. Imported from immuneACCESS, the table was reduced by TCRdb to in-frame sequences with V and J called. These copies leave out some clones; in studies compared against another copy, an unresolved V gene accounts for under half, and the cause of the remainder is not known. This sample comprises approximately 60,000 clones, roughly four fifths of them detected only once. The top ten hold around 4.1% of the sample. Sequenced material: PBMCs, taken from a glioma patient whose treatment included an IDH1 peptide vaccine. The origin of the receptors is a man aged 30 to 39 with glioma.

This clone was observed a handful of times. The V gene is TRBV19, the J gene TRBJ1-1; TRBD1 is a possible D gene (5 bases). Germline loops: CDR1 LNHDA, CDR2 SQIVND (reference sequence). The CDR3 length is 12 residues. V dropped 2 bases and J dropped 11 bases, with 12 bases sitting between them. CDR3 protein: CASSISRDVAFF. CDR3 DNA: TGTGCCAGTAGTATAAGCCGGGACGTCGCTTTCTTT.

This clone appeared a few times. Other DNA sequences in the sample encode the same CDR3. The gene calls are TRBV7-9 and TRBJ1-1; D unclear. CDR3 length equals 15 residues. CDR1 and CDR2 from the germline V gene are SEHNR and FQNEAQ (reference sequence). Trimming shortened V by 2 bases and J by 2 bases, and 12 bases separated the two germline ends. The CDR3 is CASSLLPTSNTEAFF. DNA for the CDR3: TGTGCCAGCAGCTTATTGCCTACGAGTAACACTGAAGCTTTCTTT.

This clone showed up just once. The chain combines TRBV7-8 with TRBJ2-2, with TRBD1 as a possible D gene (6 bases). This CDR3 is built from 15 residues. The ends were cut back, 5 bases at V and 5 bases at J, with 15 bases in the middle. CDR1 and CDR2 from the germline V gene are SGHVS and FQNEAQ. The DNA of the CDR3 is TGTGCCAGCAGCCTAAAATCAGGGGCTACCGGGGAGCTGTTTTTT. Its protein is CASSLKSGATGELFF.

CDR3 sequence reads: CASSQLWTGGQPQHF. The CDR3 DNA reads TGCGCCAGCAGCCAGCTGTGGACAGGGGGTCAGCCCCAGCATTTT. The chain links TRBV4-1 to TRBJ1-5; 10 bases match TRBD1. V lost 3 bases, J lost 6 bases, and 5 bases stayed unmatched. Germline loops: CDR1 MGHRA, CDR2 YSYEKL. CDR3 length: 15 amino acids.

J is TRBJ2-6 and V is TRBV10-2; D is ambiguous. Germline V gene lookup returns CDR1 WSHSY and CDR2 SAAADI. The CDR3 sequence is 16 residues long. V was trimmed by 5 bases and J by 0 bases, leaving 11 bases between them. CDR3 DNA sequence: TGCGCCAGCAGTAGATCGTTGCCCTCTGGGGCCAACGTCCTGACTTTC. Translation gives CASSRSLPSGANVLTF.